These 9 T cell receptor beta chains were sequenced from one sample in a study of tumor-infiltrating lymphocytes in primary liver carcinoma. Germline DNA was extracted too, while blood RNA derived from unsorted whole blood. cDNA specific to TCR beta was made from around 450 ng of total RNA, with a constant-region primer employed for priming. Libraries of TCR beta came from three nested multiplex PCR rounds with slightly modified ARM-PCR. The two initial PCR rounds, roughly 11 cycles each, used TRBV1-TRBV30 forward and C-beta reverse primers. Via MiXCR, TCRdb re-called the multiplex PCR reads, giving one row per CDR3 protein. The sample has some 190,000 distinct CDR3 sequences, 60% seen once. The sequencing input was peripheral blood. Receptors were obtained from a man aged 35 to 55 with primary liver carcinoma and hepatitis B virus infection.

The chain joins TRBV30 to TRBJ2-3, with D perhaps matching TRBD1 (7 bases). The CDR3 runs 14 residues. Trimming pared 5 bases from V and 3 bases from J, leaving 15 bases between. Germline CDR1 is GTSNPN and CDR2 is SVGIG (reference sequence). CDR3 in DNA: TGTGCCTGGGGGAGGCCCAGGGGGACAGATACGCAGTATTTT. Amino acids: CAWGRPRGTDTQYF.

As for this clonotype: This CDR3 fails to terminate in the conserved phenylalanine or tryptophan, so it likely reflects a read error. V gene TRBV11-2 combines with J gene TRBJ2-2, with D possibly TRBD2 on 5 matching bases. There are 16 residues in the CDR3. Per the germline V gene, CDR1 is SGHAT and CDR2 is FQNNGV. The V gene lost 3 bases and the J gene lost 3 bases, with 14 bases spanning the gap. This CDR3 reads CASSLSRTGDTGELFL. The CDR3 coding sequence is TGTGCCAGCAGCTTGTCACGGACTGGGGACACCGGGGAGCTGTTTCTT.

This clonotype was counted a few times. The V call is TRBV5-1, the J call TRBJ2-3; TRBD1 matches at 8 bases. V was clipped by 2 bases and J by 4 bases; unmatched bases: 6. In germline, CDR1 is SGHRS, CDR2 YFSETQ. The CDR3 covers 15 residues. CDR3 protein: CASSFGDRSPDTQYF. In nucleotides, the CDR3 is TGCGCCAGCAGCTTTGGGGACAGGAGCCCAGATACGCAGTATTTT. Filled out from reference TRBV5-1 and TRBJ2-3, the complete variable domain reads KAGVTQTPRYLIKTRGQQVTLSCSPISGHRSVSWYQQTPGQGLQFLFEYFSETQRNKGNFPGRFSGRQFSNSRSEMNVSTLELGDSALYLCASSFGDRSPDTQYFGPGTRLTVL.

This clonotype was counted a single time. Compared with germline, one end of the junction differs, possibly owing to a read error. This sequence joins TRBV11-2 and TRBJ2-7; D might be TRBD1 (6 bases). The germline V gene has CDR1 SGHAT and CDR2 FQNNGV. The CDR3 runs to 16 residues. The CDR3 bases are TGTGCCAGCAGCCCTAGGGGGTGGCGAAGCTCCTACGAGCAGTGCTTC. Encoded protein: CASSPRGWRSSYEQCF.

As regards this clonotype: An end of the junction does not agree with germline; a read error may underlie this. V usage is TRBV20-1 and J usage is TRBJ2-7, with 7 bases matching TRBD2. The CDR3 is made up of 10 amino acids. The germline CDR1 and CDR2 sequences are DFQATT and SNEGSKA (reference sequence). CDR3 nucleotide sequence: TGCAGAGGTGCGGGGGACTTATCCCTCTTC. It translates to CRGAGDLSLF.

This clonotype is a singleton in its sample. J is TRBJ2-3 and V is TRBV10-3; 10 nucleotides align to TRBD2. The CDR3 extends over 14 amino acids. Germline V gene data show CDR1 as ENHRY and CDR2 as SYGVKD. Unmatched junction bases numbered 3, after V lost 4 bases and J lost 5 bases. CDR3 sequence (DNA): TGTGCCATCAGTGGGGTAGCGGGAGGAGATACGCAGTATTTT. This encodes CAISGVAGGDTQYF.

This clonotype was picked up many times. The chain is built from TRBV10-3 and TRBJ2-6, with unresolved D. Trimming stripped 4 bases from V and 1 base from J, with 8 bases between. Germline loops: CDR1 ENHRY, CDR2 SYGVKD. There are 15 residues in the CDR3. CDR3 bases: TGTGCCATCAGTGGCAGTACTTCTGGGGCCAACGTCCTGACTTTC. Translation gives CAISGSTSGANVLTF.

Remarks on this clonotype: It may be a read error: a sequence one base away is much more abundant. This sequence joins TRBV11-2 and TRBJ2-3, with D possibly TRBD2 on 7 matching bases. Germline CDR1 SGHAT, CDR2 FQNNGV. The CDR3 contains 16 residues. CDR3 residues: CASKWGASGSTYTQYF. The CDR3 DNA follows: TGTGCCAGCAAATGGGGGGCTAGCGGTAGCACATATACGCAGTATTTT.

On this clonotype itself: Given a much more abundant clone one base away, this may be a read error. V usage is TRBV29-1 and J usage is TRBJ2-1, with D possibly being TRBD1 (7 bases). Germline CDR1 and CDR2: SQVTM and ANQGSEA. The CDR3 totals 13 residues. The CDR3 DNA follows: TGCAACGTTGAAAGGAGGGGGCCGGATGAGCAGTTCTTC. Protein product: CNVERRGPDEQFF.